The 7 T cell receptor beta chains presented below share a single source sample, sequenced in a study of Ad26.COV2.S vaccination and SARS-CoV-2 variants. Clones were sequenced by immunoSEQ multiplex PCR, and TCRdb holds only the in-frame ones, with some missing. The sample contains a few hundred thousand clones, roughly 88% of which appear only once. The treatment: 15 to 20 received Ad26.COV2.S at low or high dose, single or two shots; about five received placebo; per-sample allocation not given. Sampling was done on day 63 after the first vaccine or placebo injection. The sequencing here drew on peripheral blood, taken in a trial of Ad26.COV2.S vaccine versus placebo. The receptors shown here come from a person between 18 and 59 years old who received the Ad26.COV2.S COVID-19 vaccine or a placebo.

CDR3 sequence reads: CATRDRMNTEAFF. The CDR3 nucleotides are TGTGCCACCAGGGATCGCATGAACACTGAAGCTTTCTTT. This rearrangement joins TRBV24-1 to TRBJ1-1; D remains unclear. Germline V gene data show CDR1 as KGHDR and CDR2 as SFDVKD. V lost 7 bases to trimming and J lost 0 bases, with 8 bases between them. The CDR3 is 13 amino acids.

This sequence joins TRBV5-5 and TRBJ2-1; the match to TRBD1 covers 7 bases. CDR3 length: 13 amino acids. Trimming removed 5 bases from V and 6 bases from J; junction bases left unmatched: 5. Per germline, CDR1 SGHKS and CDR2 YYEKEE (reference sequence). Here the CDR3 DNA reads TGTGCCAGCAGTTTTGACAGGGTCAATGAGCAGTTCTTC. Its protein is CASSFDRVNEQFF. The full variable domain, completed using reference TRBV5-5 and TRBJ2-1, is DAGVTQSPTHLIKTRGQQVTLRCSPISGHKSVSWYQQVLGQGPQFIFQYYEKEERGRGNFPDRFSARQFPNYSSELNVNALLLGDSALYLCASSFDRVNEQFFGPGTRLTVL.

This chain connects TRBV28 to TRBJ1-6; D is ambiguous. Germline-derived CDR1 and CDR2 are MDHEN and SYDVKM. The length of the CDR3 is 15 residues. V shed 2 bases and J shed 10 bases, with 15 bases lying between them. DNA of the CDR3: TGTGCCAGCAGTTTAGGAGATGCGGCTGGGTCACCCCTCCACTTT. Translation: CASSLGDAAGSPLHF. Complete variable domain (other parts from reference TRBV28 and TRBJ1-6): DVKVTQSSRYLVKRTGEKVFLECVQDMDHENMFWYRQDPGLGLRLIYFSYDVKMKEKGDIPEGYSVSREKKERFSLILESASTNQTSMYLCASSLGDAAGSPLHFGNGTRLTVT.

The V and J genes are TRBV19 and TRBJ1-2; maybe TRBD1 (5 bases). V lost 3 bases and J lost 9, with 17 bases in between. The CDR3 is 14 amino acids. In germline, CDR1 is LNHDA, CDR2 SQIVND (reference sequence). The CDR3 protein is CASSMDWGILSYTF. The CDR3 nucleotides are TGTGCCAGTAGTATGGATTGGGGGATACTGAGCTACACCTTC. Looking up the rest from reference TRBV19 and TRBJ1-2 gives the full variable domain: DGGITQSPKYLFRKEGQNVTLSCEQNLNHDAMYWYRQDPGQGLRLIYYSQIVNDFQKGDIAEGYSVSREKKESFPLTVTSAQKNPTAFYLCASSMDWGILSYTFGSGTRLTVV.

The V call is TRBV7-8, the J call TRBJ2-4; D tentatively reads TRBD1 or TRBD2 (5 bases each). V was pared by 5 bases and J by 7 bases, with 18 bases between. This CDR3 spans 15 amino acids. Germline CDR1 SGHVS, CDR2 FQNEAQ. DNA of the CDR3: TGTGCCAGCAGCCCTTCACGGGGCCTTGGTAACATTCAGTACTTC. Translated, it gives CASSPSRGLGNIQYF.

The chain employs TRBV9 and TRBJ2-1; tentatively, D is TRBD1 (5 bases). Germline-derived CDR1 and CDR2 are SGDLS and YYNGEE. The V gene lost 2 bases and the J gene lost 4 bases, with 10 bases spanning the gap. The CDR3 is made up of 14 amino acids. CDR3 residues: CASSVGGAYNEQFF. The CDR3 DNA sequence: TGTGCCAGCAGCGTTGGTGGGGCTTACAATGAGCAGTTCTTC.

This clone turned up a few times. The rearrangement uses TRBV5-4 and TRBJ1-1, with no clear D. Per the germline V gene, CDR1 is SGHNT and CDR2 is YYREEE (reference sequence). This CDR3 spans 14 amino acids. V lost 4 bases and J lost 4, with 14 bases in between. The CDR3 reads CASSPGGRSTEAFF. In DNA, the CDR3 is TGTGCCAGCAGCCCGGGAGGGAGGAGCACTGAAGCTTTCTTT.